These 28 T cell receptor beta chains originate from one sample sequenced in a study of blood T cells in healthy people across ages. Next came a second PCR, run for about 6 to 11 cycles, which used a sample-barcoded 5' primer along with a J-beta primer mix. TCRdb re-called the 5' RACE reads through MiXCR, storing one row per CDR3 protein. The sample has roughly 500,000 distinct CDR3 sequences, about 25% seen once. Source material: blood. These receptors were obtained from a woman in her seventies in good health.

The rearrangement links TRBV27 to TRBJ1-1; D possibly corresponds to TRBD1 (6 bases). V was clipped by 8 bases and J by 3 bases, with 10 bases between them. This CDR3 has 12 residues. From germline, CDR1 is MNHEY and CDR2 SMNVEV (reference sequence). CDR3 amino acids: CASQGLYTEAFF. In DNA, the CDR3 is TGTGCCAGCCAGGGGTTGTACACTGAAGCTTTCTTT.

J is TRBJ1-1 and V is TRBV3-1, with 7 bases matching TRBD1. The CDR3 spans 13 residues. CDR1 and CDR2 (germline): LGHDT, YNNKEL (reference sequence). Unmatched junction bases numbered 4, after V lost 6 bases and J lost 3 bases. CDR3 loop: CASRQGRDTEAFF. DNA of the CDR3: TGTGCCAGCAGACAGGGGAGGGACACTGAAGCTTTCTTT.

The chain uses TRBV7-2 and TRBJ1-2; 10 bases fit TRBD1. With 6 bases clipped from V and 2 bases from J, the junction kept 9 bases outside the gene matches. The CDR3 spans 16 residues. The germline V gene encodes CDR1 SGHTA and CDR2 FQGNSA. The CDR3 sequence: CASRVHGGQGNYGYTF. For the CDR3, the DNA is TGTGCCAGCAGAGTCCACGGGGGACAGGGGAACTATGGCTACACCTTC.

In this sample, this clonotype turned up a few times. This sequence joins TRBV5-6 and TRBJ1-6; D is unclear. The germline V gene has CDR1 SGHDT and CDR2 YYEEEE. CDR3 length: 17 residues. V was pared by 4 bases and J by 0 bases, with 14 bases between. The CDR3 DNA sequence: TGTGCCAGCAGCCCAGGACCAGCGAGCTCCTATAATTCACCCCTCCACTTT. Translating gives CASSPGPASSYNSPLHF.

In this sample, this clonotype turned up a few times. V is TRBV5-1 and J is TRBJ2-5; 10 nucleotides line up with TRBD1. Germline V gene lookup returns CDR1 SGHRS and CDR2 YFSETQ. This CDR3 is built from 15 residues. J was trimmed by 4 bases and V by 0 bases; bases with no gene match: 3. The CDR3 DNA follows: TGCGCCAGCAGCTTGGAAGGGACAGGGGCAGAGACCCAGTACTTC. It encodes CASSLEGTGAETQYF. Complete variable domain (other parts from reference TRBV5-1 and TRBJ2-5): KAGVTQTPRYLIKTRGQQVTLSCSPISGHRSVSWYQQTPGQGLQFLFEYFSETQRNKGNFPGRFSGRQFSNSRSEMNVSTLELGDSALYLCASSLEGTGAETQYFGPGTRLLVL.

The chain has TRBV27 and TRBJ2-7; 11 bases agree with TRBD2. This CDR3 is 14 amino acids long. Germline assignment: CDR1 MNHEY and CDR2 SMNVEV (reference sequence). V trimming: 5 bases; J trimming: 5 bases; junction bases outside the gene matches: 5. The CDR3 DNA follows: TGTGCCAGCAGTGGTAGCGGGAGGGCCAACGAGCAGTACTTC. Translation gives CASSGSGRANEQYF.

CDR3 loop: CASRPDRAIGELFF. DNA of the CDR3: TGTGCCAGCAGACCGGACAGGGCAATCGGGGAGCTGTTTTTT. The chain joins TRBV6-2 or TRBV6-3 to TRBJ2-2; 8 bases agree with TRBD1. The junction had 7 bases not matched to a gene; V was cut back by 6 bases and J by 7 bases. CDR1 and CDR2 from the germline V gene are MNHEY and SVGEGT. The CDR3 has 14 residues.

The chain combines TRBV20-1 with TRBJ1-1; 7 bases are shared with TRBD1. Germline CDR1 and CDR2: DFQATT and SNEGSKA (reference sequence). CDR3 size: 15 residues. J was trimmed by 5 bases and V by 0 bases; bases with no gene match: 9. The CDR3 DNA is TGCAGTGCTAGAGATCCCGGCAGGGGGATAACTGAAGCTTTCTTT. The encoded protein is CSARDPGRGITEAFF.

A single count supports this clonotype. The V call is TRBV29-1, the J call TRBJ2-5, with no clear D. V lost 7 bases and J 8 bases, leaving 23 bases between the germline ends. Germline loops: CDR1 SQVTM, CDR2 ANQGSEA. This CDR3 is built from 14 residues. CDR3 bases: TGCAGCGCTGGATTGGCTCCTTTAAGGGTCACCCAGTACTTC. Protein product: CSAGLAPLRVTQYF.

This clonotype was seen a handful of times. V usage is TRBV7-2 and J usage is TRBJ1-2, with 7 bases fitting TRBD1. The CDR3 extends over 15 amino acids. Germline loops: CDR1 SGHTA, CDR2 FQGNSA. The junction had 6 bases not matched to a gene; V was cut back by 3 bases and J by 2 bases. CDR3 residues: CASSLTGLDNYGYTF. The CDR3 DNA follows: TGTGCCAGCAGCTTGACAGGGCTGGACAACTATGGCTACACCTTC.

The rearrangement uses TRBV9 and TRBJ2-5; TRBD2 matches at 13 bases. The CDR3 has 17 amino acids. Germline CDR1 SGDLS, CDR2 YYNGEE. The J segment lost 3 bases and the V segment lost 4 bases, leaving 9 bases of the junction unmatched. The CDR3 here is CASSHTFGTSGKETQYF. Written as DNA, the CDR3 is TGTGCCAGCAGCCATACTTTCGGGACTAGCGGGAAAGAGACCCAGTACTTC.

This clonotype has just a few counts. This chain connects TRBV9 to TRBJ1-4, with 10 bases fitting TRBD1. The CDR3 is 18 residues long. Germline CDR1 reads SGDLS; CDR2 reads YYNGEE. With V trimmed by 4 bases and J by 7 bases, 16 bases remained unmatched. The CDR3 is CASSPGQGGGRRREKLFF. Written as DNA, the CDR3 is TGTGCCAGCAGCCCTGGACAGGGGGGTGGACGGAGGCGTGAAAAACTGTTTTTT.

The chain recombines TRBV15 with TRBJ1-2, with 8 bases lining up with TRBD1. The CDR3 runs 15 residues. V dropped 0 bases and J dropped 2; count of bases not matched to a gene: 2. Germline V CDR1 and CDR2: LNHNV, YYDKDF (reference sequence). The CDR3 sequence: CATSRDPGGNYGYTF. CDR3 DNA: TGTGCCACCAGCAGAGACCCAGGGGGCAACTATGGCTACACCTTC.

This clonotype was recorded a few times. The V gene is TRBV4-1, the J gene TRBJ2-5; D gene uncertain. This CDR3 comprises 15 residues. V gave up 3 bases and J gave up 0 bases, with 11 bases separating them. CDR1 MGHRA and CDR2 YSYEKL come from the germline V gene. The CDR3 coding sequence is TGCGCCAGCAGCCATGGGCCGCCGCACCAAGAGACCCAGTACTTC. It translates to CASSHGPPHQETQYF.

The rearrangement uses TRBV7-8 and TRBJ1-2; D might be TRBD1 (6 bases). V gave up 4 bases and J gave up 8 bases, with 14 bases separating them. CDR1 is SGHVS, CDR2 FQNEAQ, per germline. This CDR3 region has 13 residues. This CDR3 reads CASSSGASRGYTF. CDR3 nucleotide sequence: TGTGCCAGCAGCTCAGGGGCCAGTAGAGGCTACACCTTC.

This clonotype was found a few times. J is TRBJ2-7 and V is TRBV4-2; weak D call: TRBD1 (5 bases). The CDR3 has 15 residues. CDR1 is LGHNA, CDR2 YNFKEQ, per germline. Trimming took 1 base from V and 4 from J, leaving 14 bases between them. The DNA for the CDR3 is TGTGCCAGCAGCCAAGGGTGGCAGGGTCCTTACGAGCAGTACTTC. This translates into CASSQGWQGPYEQYF.

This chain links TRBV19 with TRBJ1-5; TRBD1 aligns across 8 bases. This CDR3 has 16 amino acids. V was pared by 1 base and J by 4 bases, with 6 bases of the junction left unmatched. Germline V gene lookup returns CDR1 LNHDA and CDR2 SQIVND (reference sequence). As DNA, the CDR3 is TGTGCCAGTAGTATAGGTGACAGGGGAAGAAATCAGCCCCAGCATTTT. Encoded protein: CASSIGDRGRNQPQHF.

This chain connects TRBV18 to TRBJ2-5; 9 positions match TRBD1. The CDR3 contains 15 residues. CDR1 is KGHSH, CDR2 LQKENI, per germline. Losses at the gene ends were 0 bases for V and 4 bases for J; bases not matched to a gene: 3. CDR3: CASSPPGQGGETQYF. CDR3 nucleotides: TGTGCCAGCTCACCACCGGGACAGGGAGGAGAGACCCAGTACTTC.

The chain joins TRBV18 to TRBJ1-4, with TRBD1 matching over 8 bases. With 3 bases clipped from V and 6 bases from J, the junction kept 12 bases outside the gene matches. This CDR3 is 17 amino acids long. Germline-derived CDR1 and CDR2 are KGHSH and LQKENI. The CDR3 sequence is CASSPFKLRGLHEKLFF. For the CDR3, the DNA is TGTGCCAGCTCACCTTTCAAGCTCAGGGGGCTTCATGAAAAACTGTTTTTT.

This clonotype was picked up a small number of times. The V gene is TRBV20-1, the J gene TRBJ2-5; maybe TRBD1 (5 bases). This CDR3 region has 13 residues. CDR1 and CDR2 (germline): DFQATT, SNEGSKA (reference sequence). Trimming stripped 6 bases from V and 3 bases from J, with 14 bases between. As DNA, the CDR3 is TGCAGTGCAACATCGACAGCTAAAGAGACCCAGTACTTC. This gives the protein CSATSTAKETQYF.

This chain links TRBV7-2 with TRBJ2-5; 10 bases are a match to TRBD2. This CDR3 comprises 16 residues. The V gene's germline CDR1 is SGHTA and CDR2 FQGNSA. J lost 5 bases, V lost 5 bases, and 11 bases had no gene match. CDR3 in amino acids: CASSLGVAGGVETQYF. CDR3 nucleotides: TGTGCCAGCAGCCTAGGAGTAGCGGGGGGAGTGGAGACCCAGTACTTC.

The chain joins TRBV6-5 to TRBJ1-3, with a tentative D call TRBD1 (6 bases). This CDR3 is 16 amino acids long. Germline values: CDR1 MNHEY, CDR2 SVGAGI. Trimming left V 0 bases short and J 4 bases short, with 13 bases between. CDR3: CASSYSLGHRGNTIYF. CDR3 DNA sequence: TGTGCCAGCAGTTACTCTCTGGGACATCGGGGAAACACCATATATTTT.

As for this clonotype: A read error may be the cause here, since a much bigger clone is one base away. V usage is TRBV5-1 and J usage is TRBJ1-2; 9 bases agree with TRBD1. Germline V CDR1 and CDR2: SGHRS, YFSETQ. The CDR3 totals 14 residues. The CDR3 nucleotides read TGCGTCAGCAGCTCGGGACAGGGAGGATATGGCTACACCTTC. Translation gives CVSSSGQGGYGYTF.

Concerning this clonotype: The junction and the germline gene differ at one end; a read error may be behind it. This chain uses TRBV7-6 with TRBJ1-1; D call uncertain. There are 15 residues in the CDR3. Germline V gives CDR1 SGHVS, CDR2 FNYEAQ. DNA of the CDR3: TGTGCCAGCAGCCCCCACCCCGGGGAGGGCACTGAAGCTTCCTTT. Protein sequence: CASSPHPGEGTEASF.

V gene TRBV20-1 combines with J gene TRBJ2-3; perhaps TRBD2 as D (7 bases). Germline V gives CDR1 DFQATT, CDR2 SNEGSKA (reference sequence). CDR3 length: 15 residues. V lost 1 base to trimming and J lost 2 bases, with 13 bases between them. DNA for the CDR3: TGCAGTGCTAGAGCATGGGGGGGCGTCACAGATACGCAGTATTTT. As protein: CSARAWGGVTDTQYF.

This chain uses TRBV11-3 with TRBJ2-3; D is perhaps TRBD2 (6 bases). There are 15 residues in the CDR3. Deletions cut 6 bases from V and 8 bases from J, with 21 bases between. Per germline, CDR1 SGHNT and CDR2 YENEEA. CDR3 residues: CASRGGDGDVGTQYF. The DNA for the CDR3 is TGTGCCAGCAGGGGGGGTGATGGTGATGTGGGTACGCAGTATTTT.

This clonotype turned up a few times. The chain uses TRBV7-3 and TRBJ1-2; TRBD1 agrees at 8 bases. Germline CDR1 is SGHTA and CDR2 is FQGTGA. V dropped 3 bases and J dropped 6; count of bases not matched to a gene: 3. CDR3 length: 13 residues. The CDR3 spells CASSLGRGHGYTF. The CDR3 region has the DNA TGTGCCAGCAGCTTGGGCAGGGGGCATGGCTACACCTTC.

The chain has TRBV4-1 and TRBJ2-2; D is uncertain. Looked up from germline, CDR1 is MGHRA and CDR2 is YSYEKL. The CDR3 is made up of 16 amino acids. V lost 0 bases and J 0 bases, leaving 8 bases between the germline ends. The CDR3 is CASSQEVGTNTGELFF. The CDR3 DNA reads TGCGCCAGCAGCCAAGAAGTGGGAACGAACACCGGGGAGCTGTTTTTT.